One and the same sample provided the 29 T cell receptor beta chains below, sequenced in a study of blood T cell repertoires in COVID-19. Produced via immunoSEQ multiplex PCR; TCRdb's table is partial and in-frame only. The top ten clones hold approximately 16% of a sample with fewer than 250,000 clones, 76% of them seen once. The sample consisted of PBMCs or T cells enriched from blood (not recorded which). The receptor set was obtained from a woman in her fifties or sixties with acute COVID-19.

The chain employs TRBV19 and TRBJ2-3; TRBD2 agrees at 13 bases. CDR1 and CDR2 from the germline V gene are LNHDA and SQIVND (reference sequence). This CDR3 comprises 15 residues. J gave up 7 bases and V 3 bases, and 4 bases lay outside the gene matches. This chain's CDR3 is CASSMRLAGGNTQYF. DNA of the CDR3: TGTGCCAGTAGTATGCGACTAGCGGGGGGAAATACGCAGTATTTT.

This chain links TRBV7-2 with TRBJ1-4, with D unresolved. V was cut by 2 bases and J by 4 bases, with 8 bases left in between. Germline V lookup: CDR1 SGHTA, CDR2 FQGNSA. This CDR3 is built from 14 residues. The CDR3 nucleotides are TGTGCCAGCAGCTTAAGCGGACTTAATGAAAAACTGTTTTTT. It translates to CASSLSGLNEKLFF.

The chain carries TRBV28 and TRBJ1-2, with 12 bases lining up with TRBD1. The V gene's germline CDR1 is MDHEN and CDR2 SYDVKM. The V and J ends lost 3 bases and 7 bases, in that order; junction bases with no gene match: 3. This CDR3 spans 14 amino acids. DNA for the CDR3: TGTGCCAGCAGTTTCGGGACAGGGGGCTCTGGCTACACCTTC. Translation: CASSFGTGGSGYTF.

This clone has only one observation. The V and J genes are TRBV11-3 and TRBJ2-5, with D perhaps matching TRBD2 (5 bases). CDR1 and CDR2 (germline): SGHNT, YENEEA. Trimming took off 4 bases at V and 3 bases at J, with 15 bases between the two ends. CDR3 length equals 15 residues. In DNA form, the CDR3 reads TGTGCCAGCAGCTCCACATCGGGGTTAAAAGAGACCCAGTACTTC. The encoded protein is CASSSTSGLKETQYF. The whole variable domain, filled in from reference TRBV11-3 and TRBJ2-5, reads EAGVVQSPRYKIIEKKQPVAFWCNPISGHNTLYWYLQNLGQGPELLIRYENEEAVDDSQLPKDRFSAERLKGVDSTLKIQPAELGDSAVYLCASSSTSGLKETQYFGPGTRLLVL.

Only a few counts were recorded for this clone. This chain connects TRBV12-3 or TRBV12-4 to TRBJ1-1; no firm D call. The CDR3 contains 13 residues. V lost 0 bases, J lost 5 bases, and 7 bases lay in between. Here the CDR3 DNA reads TGTGCCAGCAGTTTAGCCCCGCGGACTGAAGCTTTCTTT. Protein sequence: CASSLAPRTEAFF.

This chain links TRBV28 with TRBJ1-2, with D unresolved. Germline values: CDR1 MDHEN, CDR2 SYDVKM. The CDR3 spans 12 residues. V was cut by 5 bases and J by 7 bases, with 11 bases left in between. CDR3 bases: TGTGCCAGCAGTCCCGCGGTAGGTGGCTACACCTTC. Amino acids: CASSPAVGGYTF.

The rearrangement joins TRBV29-1 to TRBJ2-1; D may be TRBD2 (5 bases). CDR3 length equals 13 residues. Trimming took 7 bases from V and 5 from J, leaving 15 bases between them. Germline V CDR1 and CDR2: SQVTM, ANQGSEA. CDR3 DNA sequence: TGCAGCGCTTCCCAACTAGTGAACAATGAGCAGTTCTTC. This encodes CSASQLVNNEQFF.

The CDR3 nucleotides read TGCAGTGCTAGTCAGCGGCTTAATGAAAAACTGTTTTTT. Translating it yields CSASQRLNEKLFF. The chain combines TRBV20-1 with TRBJ1-4; D not resolved. Germline CDR1 is DFQATT and CDR2 is SNEGSKA (reference sequence). Trimming removed 3 bases at V and 4 bases at J, with 9 bases between. There are 13 residues in the CDR3.

The chain is built from TRBV28 and TRBJ1-6, with D possibly matching TRBD1 (5 bases). Germline assignment: CDR1 MDHEN and CDR2 SYDVKM. V dropped 6 bases and J dropped 8 bases, with 14 bases sitting between them. The CDR3 sequence is 14 residues long. The CDR3: CASSFGRGDSPLHF. The CDR3 nucleotides are TGTGCCAGCAGCTTTGGCCGGGGGGATTCACCCCTCCACTTT.

This chain connects TRBV27 to TRBJ2-7, with a possible D match to TRBD1 (6 bases). This CDR3 spans 17 amino acids. The germline V gene encodes CDR1 MNHEY and CDR2 SMNVEV (reference sequence). V was shortened by 3 bases and J by 6 bases, with 24 bases between the two germline ends. This CDR3 reads CASSFRTGDKRLGEQYV. The DNA of the CDR3 is TGTGCCAGCAGTTTTAGGACTGGGGACAAACGACTCGGCGAGCAGTACGTC.

DNA of the CDR3: TGTGCCAGCAGTACACGGGACTCCCGGAGAGAGACCCAGTACTTC. It encodes CASSTRDSRRETQYF. This chain connects TRBV28 to TRBJ2-5; D is possibly TRBD2 (6 bases). CDR3 length: 15 amino acids. Trimming took off 5 bases at V and 4 bases at J, with 17 bases between the two ends. Per the germline V gene, CDR1 is MDHEN and CDR2 is SYDVKM. Drawing the rest from reference TRBV28 and TRBJ2-5, the complete variable domain is DVKVTQSSRYLVKRTGEKVFLECVQDMDHENMFWYRQDPGLGLRLIYFSYDVKMKEKGDIPEGYSVSREKKERFSLILESASTNQTSMYLCASSTRDSRRETQYFGPGTRLLVL.

The CDR3 region has the DNA TGTGCCAGCAGTAAGGGGCTCTGGGGTCGTGGCCGGTCCTACGAGCAGTACGTC. This encodes CASSKGLWGRGRSYEQYV. The chain combines TRBV6-2 or TRBV6-3 with TRBJ2-7, with D possibly TRBD1 on 5 matching bases. Germline loops: CDR1 MNHEY, CDR2 SVGEGT. This CDR3 is built from 18 residues. Trimming stripped 5 bases from V and 1 base from J, with 24 bases between.

This clone appeared once. J is TRBJ1-1 and V is TRBV2; D uncertain. The CDR3 loop spans 11 amino acids. Per germline, CDR1 SNHLY and CDR2 FYNNEI. Trimming removed 7 bases from V and 4 bases from J, with 7 bases in between. CDR3: CASTYSTEAFF. CDR3 DNA: TGTGCCAGCACCTACAGCACTGAAGCTTTCTTT.

The chain links TRBV19 to TRBJ2-3, with 7 bases fitting TRBD1. The ends lost 5 bases at V and 3 bases at J; junction bases unmatched: 5. Per the germline V gene, CDR1 is LNHDA and CDR2 is SQIVND (reference sequence). The CDR3 sequence is 14 residues long. The CDR3 region is CASSPGTETDTQYF. Here the CDR3 DNA reads TGTGCCAGTAGTCCAGGGACAGAGACAGATACGCAGTATTTT. The full variable domain, its missing parts supplied by reference TRBV19 and TRBJ2-3, is DGGITQSPKYLFRKEGQNVTLSCEQNLNHDAMYWYRQDPGQGLRLIYYSQIVNDFQKGDIAEGYSVSREKKESFPLTVTSAQKNPTAFYLCASSPGTETDTQYFGPGTRLTVL.

The V call is TRBV12-3 or TRBV12-4, the J call TRBJ2-7; 9 bases are shared with TRBD1. V lost 1 base, J lost 9 bases, and 4 bases stayed unmatched. The CDR3 sequence is 13 residues long. CDR3 region: CASSLGQGDGQYV. DNA of the CDR3: TGTGCCAGCAGTTTAGGACAGGGGGACGGGCAGTACGTC.

The J gene is TRBJ1-5, the V gene TRBV7-9, with D uncertain. CDR3 length: 14 residues. CDR1 is SEHNR and CDR2 is FQNEAQ in the germline V gene (reference sequence). Trimming removed 1 base at V and 2 bases at J, with 6 bases between. The CDR3 DNA sequence: TGTGCCAGCAGCTTAGGGGAGGGCAATCAGCCCCAGCATTTT. As protein: CASSLGEGNQPQHF.

The CDR3 is CASSFGVGANVLTF. DNA for the CDR3: TGTGCCAGCAGTTTCGGGGTAGGGGCCAACGTCCTGACTTTC. The rearrangement joins TRBV27 to TRBJ2-6; possibly TRBD2 for D (5 bases). The V gene's germline CDR1 is MNHEY and CDR2 SMNVEV (reference sequence). This CDR3 contains 14 residues. V lost 3 bases to trimming and J lost 4 bases, with 7 bases between them.

This chain joins TRBV28 and TRBJ1-2; 7 nucleotides line up with TRBD1. This CDR3 region has 13 residues. The trim removed 5 bases at V and 5 bases at J, leaving 5 bases unmatched. Germline V lookup: CDR1 MDHEN, CDR2 SYDVKM. CDR3 nucleotides: TGTGCCAGCAGTGCGGGGACAGTTTATGGCTACACCTTC. Its translation: CASSAGTVYGYTF.

The chain couples TRBV5-4 to TRBJ2-5, with 10 bases that match TRBD2. The CDR3 spans 15 residues. Trimming cost V 4 bases and J 3 bases; bases outside gene matches: 6. CDR1 and CDR2 (germline): SGHNT, YYREEE (reference sequence). For the CDR3, the DNA is TGTGCCAGCAGCGCCCGGACTAGCGGTGAAGAGACCCAGTACTTC. Translation: CASSARTSGEETQYF.

The chain has TRBV28 and TRBJ2-4, with unresolved D. V dropped 6 bases and J dropped 6 bases, with 12 bases sitting between them. CDR3 length equals 13 residues. Germline V gene sequence: CDR1 MDHEN, CDR2 SYDVKM. For the CDR3, the DNA is TGTGCCAGCAGCCGTCGAGCAACAAACATTCAGTACTTC. This codes for CASSRRATNIQYF.

The chain couples TRBV6-5 to TRBJ2-7; 10 bases map to TRBD1. The J segment lost 2 bases and the V segment lost 6 bases, leaving 7 bases of the junction unmatched. The V gene's germline CDR1 is MNHEY and CDR2 SVGAGI. CDR3 length: 15 amino acids. The CDR3 spells CASSPRDRGTYEQYV. The CDR3, as DNA: TGTGCCAGCAGCCCCCGGGACAGGGGCACCTACGAGCAGTACGTC.

The V and J genes are TRBV4-1 and TRBJ1-1; 7 positions match TRBD1. The germline V gene has CDR1 MGHRA and CDR2 YSYEKL. Trimming at V came to 4 bases and at J to 0 bases, leaving 8 bases not matched to a gene. This CDR3 has 16 amino acids. CDR3 sequence reads: CASSPGTVSMNTEAFF. The CDR3, as DNA: TGCGCCAGCAGCCCTGGGACAGTGAGTATGAACACTGAAGCTTTCTTT.

This clone was counted a few times. The V and J genes are TRBV18 and TRBJ1-1; D gene ambiguous. With 5 bases removed from V and 1 base from J, the gap between germline ends came to 5 bases. CDR3 size: 12 residues. The germline V gene encodes CDR1 KGHSH and CDR2 LQKENI. As DNA, the CDR3 is TGTGCCAGCTCAGAGGGGAACACTGAAGCTTTCTTT. It codes for CASSEGNTEAFF. The whole variable domain, remainder taken from reference TRBV18 and TRBJ1-1, is NAGVMQNPRHLVRRRGQEARLRCSPMKGHSHVYWYRQLPEEGLKFMVYLQKENIIDESGMPKERFSAEFPKEGPSILRIQQVVRGDSAAYFCASSEGNTEAFFGQGTRLTVV.

This clone was found a few times. This rearrangement joins TRBV29-1 to TRBJ2-1; D remains ambiguous. Trimming removed 4 bases at V and 6 bases at J, with 16 bases between. The CDR3 totals 14 residues. Per the germline V gene, CDR1 is SQVTM and CDR2 is ANQGSEA. This chain's CDR3 is CSVGRSLAPNEQFF. CDR3 coding DNA: TGCAGCGTTGGAAGGAGCCTCGCCCCCAATGAGCAGTTCTTC.

The V and J genes are TRBV5-1 and TRBJ2-2, with 9 bases identical to TRBD1. Germline values: CDR1 SGHRS, CDR2 YFSETQ. The trim removed 1 base at V and 7 bases at J, leaving 5 bases unmatched. There are 15 residues in the CDR3. The CDR3 DNA follows: TGCGCCAGCAGCTTGCGGGACAGGGCTCACGGGGAGCTGTTTTTT. Translated, it gives CASSLRDRAHGELFF.

This clone appeared a single time. CDR3 protein: CASSLRPTEANEKLFF. The CDR3 DNA sequence: TGTGCCAGCAGTTTACGTCCGACAGAAGCTAATGAAAAACTGTTTTTT. This sequence joins TRBV27 and TRBJ1-4, with a possible D match to TRBD1 (5 bases). V was pared by 2 bases and J by 3 bases, with 13 bases between. The CDR3 covers 16 residues. CDR1 and CDR2 from the germline V gene are MNHEY and SMNVEV (reference sequence). The whole variable domain, remainder taken from reference TRBV27 and TRBJ1-4, is EAQVTQNPRYLITVTGKKLTVTCSQNMNHEYMSWYRQDPGLGLRQIYYSMNVEVTDKGDVPEGYKVSRKEKRNFPLILESPSPNQTSLYFCASSLRPTEANEKLFFGSGTQLSVL.

As to this clone: The same CDR3 is also encoded by other DNA sequences in this sample. V is TRBV4-3 and J is TRBJ2-1; 11 bases fit TRBD1. The CDR3 is made up of 16 amino acids. CDR1 is LGHNA, CDR2 YSLEER, per germline. Losses at the gene ends were 0 bases for V and 6 bases for J; bases not matched to a gene: 4. Here the CDR3 DNA reads TGCGCCAGCAGCCAAGATCGCGGGACAGGGGGCAATGAGCAGTTCTTC. Translation gives CASSQDRGTGGNEQFF.

The V call is TRBV28, the J call TRBJ1-4, with 7 nucleotides matching TRBD1. The junction had 11 bases not matched to a gene; V was cut back by 11 bases and J by 8 bases. The CDR3 totals 13 residues. CDR1 is MDHEN and CDR2 is SYDVKM in the germline V gene. The chain's CDR3 is CAGGQGVGEKLFF. DNA of the CDR3: TGTGCCGGTGGGCAGGGGGTGGGAGAAAAACTGTTTTTT.

This chain connects TRBV1 to TRBJ2-1; no DNA check was done on the table's D call, TRBD2. TRBV1 is marked as a pseudogene. This CDR3 has 16 amino acids. For the CDR3, the DNA is TGCACCAGCAGCCAGGCCAGACTAGCGGGGAACAATGAGCAGTTCTTC. This translates into CTSSQARLAGNNEQFF.